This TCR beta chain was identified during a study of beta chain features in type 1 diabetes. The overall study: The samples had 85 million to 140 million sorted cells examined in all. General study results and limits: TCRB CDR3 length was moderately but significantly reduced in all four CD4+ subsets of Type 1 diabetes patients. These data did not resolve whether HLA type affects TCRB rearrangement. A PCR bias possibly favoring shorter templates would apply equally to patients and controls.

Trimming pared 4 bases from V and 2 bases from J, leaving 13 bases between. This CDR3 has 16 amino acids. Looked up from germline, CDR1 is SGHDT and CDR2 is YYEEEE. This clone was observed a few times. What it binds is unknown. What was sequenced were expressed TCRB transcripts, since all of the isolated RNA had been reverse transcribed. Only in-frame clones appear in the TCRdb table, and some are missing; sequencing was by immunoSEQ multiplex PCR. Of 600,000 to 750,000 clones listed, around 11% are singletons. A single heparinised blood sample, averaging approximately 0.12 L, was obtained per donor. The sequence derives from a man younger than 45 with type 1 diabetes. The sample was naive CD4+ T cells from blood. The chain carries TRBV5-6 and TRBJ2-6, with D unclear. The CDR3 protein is CASSPFRHPGANVLTF. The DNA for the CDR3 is TGTGCCAGCAGCCCATTCCGGCACCCTGGGGCCAACGTCCTGACTTTC.